The rows below give T cell receptor beta chains drawn from one sample of a study of Graves' ophthalmopathy and Graves' hyperthyroidism. Via MiXCR, TCRdb re-called the multiplex PCR reads, giving one row per CDR3 protein. Of 200,000 to 300,000 distinct CDR3 sequences in the sample, roughly 50% are singletons; the top ten hold over 40%. Material: peripheral blood. The receptor source for this set is an adult man with Graves' ophthalmopathy. The CDR3 runs from the conserved cysteine through the conserved F or W. The D gene is left open where the match is weak. Expanded clones are given a class, and other clones once, few, many or no size at all.

J | D | V | size | DNA | CDR3
TRBJ1-5 | - | TRBV5-5 | few | TGTGCCAGCAGCCATTCCCCTCATAGCAATCAGCCCCAGCATTTT | CASSHSPHSNQPQHF
TRBJ1-2 | - | TRBV2 | many | TGTGCCAGTCACGGATCCGGGGATGGCTACACCTTC | CASHGSGDGYTF
TRBJ2-7 | - | TRBV6-1 | few | TGTGCCAGCAGTGATAGGCGCGGATCCTACGAGCAGTACTTC | CASSDRRGSYEQYF
TRBJ1-3 | - | TRBV7-2 | - | TGTGCCAGCAGCTTAGCACCAGGGGCCGGAAACACCATATATTTT | CASSLAPGAGNTIYF
TRBJ1-2 | - | TRBV7-2 | - | TGTGCCAGCAGTTTATCGGGCAGGGGCGAGTTTACTAACTATGGCTACACCTTC | CASSLSGRGEFTNYGYTF
TRBJ2-7 | TRBD2 | TRBV25-1 | - | TGTGCCAGCAGTGATGTGGCGGGGGGGGAGCAGTACTTC | CASSDVAGGEQYF
TRBJ1-6 | - | TRBV5-1 | few | TGCGCCAGCAGCTTGGTGGGTTGGGGATCACCCCTCCACTTT | CASSLVGWGSPLHF
TRBJ1-5 | TRBD1 | TRBV20-1 | - | TGCAGTGCTAGAGATCCACTCGACAGGGACCATCAGCCCCAGCATTTT | CSARDPLDRDHQPQHF
TRBJ1-2 | TRBD1 | TRBV7-9 | - | TGTGCCAGCAGCCCTAGGACAGGGCGGGATGGCTACACCTTC | CASSPRTGRDGYTF
TRBJ1-1 | - | TRBV5-1 | once | TGCGCCAGCAGCTTGGGCCCGTCCTCTGAAGCTTTCTTT | CASSLGPSSEAFF
TRBJ2-7 | - | TRBV20-1 | few | TGCAGTGCTAGTGACAGGGAGGCCGAGCAGTACTTC | CSASDREAEQYF
TRBJ2-5 | TRBD2 | TRBV19 | - | TGTGCCAGTAGTCCCCGGAGCGGGGGCGGGGGAGAGACCCAGTACTTC | CASSPRSGGGGETQYF
TRBJ2-5 | TRBD1 | TRBV5-4 | few | TGTGCCAGCAGACTTGACAGGGGCCAAGAGACCCAGTACTTC | CASRLDRGQETQYF
TRBJ2-7 | TRBD1 | TRBV20-1 | - | TGCAGTGCTGGGTCTCCGAGGGGGCCTACTTCCTACGAGCAGTACTTC | CSAGSPRGPTSYEQYF
TRBJ2-2 | - | TRBV19 | few | TGTGCCAGTAGTCATAAGGAGGGGGTGGTGTTTTTT | CASSHKEGVVFF
TRBJ1-6 | - | TRBV25-1 | - | TGTGCCAGCAGTGAATCAAAGAACCCAGAAGGTTCACCCCTCCACTTT | CASSESKNPEGSPLHF
TRBJ1-2 | TRBD1 | TRBV20-1 | few | TGCAGTGCTAGATTCTCGGACAGGGACTATGGCTACACCTTC | CSARFSDRDYGYTF
TRBJ1-5 | TRBD1 | TRBV2 | - | TGTGCCAGCAGGGAGCAACAGGGGTCCAGCAAGCCCCAGCATTTT | CASREQQGSSKPQHF